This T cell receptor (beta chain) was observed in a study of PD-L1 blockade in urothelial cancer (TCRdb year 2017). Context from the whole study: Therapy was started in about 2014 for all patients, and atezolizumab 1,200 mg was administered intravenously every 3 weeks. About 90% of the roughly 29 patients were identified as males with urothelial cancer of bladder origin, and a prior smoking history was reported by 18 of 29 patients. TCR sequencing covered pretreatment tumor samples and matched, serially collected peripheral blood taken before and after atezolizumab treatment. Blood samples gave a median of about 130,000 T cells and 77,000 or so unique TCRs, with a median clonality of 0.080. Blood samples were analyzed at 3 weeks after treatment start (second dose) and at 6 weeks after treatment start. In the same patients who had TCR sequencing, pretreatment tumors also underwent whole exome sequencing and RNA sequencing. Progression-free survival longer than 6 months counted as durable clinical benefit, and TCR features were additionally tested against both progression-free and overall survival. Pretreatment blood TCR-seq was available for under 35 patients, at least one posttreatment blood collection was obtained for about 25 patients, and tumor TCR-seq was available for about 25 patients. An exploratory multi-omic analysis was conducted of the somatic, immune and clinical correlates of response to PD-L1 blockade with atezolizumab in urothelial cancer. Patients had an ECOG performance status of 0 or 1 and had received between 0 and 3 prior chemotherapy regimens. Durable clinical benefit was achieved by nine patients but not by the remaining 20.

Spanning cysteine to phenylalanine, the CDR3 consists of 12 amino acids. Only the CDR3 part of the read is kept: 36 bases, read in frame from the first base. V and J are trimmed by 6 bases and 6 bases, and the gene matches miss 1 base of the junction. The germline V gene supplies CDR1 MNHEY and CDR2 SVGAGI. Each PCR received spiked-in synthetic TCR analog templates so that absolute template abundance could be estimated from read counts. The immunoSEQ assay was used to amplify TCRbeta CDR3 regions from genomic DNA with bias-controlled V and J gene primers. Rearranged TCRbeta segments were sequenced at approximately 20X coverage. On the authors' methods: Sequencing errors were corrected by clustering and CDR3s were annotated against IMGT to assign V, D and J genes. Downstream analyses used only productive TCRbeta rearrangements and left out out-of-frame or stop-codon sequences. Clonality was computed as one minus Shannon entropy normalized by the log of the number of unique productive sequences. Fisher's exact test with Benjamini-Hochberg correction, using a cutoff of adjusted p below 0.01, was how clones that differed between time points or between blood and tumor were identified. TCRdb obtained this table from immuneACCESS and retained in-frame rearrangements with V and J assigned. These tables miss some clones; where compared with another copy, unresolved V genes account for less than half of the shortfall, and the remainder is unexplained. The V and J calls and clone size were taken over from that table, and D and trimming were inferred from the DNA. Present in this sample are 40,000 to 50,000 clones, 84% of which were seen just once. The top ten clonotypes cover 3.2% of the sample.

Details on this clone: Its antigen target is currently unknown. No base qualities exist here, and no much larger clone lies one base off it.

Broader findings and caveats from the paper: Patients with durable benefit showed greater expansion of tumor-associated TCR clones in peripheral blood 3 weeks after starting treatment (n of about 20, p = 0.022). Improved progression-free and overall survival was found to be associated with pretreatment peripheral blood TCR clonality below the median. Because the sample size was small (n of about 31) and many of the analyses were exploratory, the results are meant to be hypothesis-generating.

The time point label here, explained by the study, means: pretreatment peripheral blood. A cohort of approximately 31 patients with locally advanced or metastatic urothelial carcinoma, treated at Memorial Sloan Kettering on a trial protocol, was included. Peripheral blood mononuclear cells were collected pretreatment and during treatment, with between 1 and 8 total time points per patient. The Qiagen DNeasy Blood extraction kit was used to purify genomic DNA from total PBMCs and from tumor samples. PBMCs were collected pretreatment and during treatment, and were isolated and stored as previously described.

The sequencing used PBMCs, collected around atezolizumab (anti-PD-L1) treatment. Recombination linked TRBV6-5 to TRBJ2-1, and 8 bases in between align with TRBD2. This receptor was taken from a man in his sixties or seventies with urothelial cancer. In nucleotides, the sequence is TGTGCCAGCAGGGGACTAGTCAATGAGCAGTTCTTC. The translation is CASRGLVNEQFF.